This entry describes one TCR beta chain. This specimen comes from a study of control samples from healthy donors and cancer patients. Profiling relied on immunoSEQ multiplex PCR, and the TCRdb table lists in-frame clones only, not all of them. The sample has 150,000 to 200,000 clones, roughly 88% seen once. Sequencing was done on a sample of blood. The sequence came from a woman in her 30s in good health.

The CDR3 DNA sequence: TGTGCCAGCAGTTTAGGCAGACAAAAAGAGTTCTTC. Translating it yields CASSLGRQKEFF. The genes are TRBV12-3 or TRBV12-4 and TRBJ2-1; D call uncertain. V was pared by 1 base and J by 14 bases, with 12 bases between. The CDR3 has 12 amino acids.